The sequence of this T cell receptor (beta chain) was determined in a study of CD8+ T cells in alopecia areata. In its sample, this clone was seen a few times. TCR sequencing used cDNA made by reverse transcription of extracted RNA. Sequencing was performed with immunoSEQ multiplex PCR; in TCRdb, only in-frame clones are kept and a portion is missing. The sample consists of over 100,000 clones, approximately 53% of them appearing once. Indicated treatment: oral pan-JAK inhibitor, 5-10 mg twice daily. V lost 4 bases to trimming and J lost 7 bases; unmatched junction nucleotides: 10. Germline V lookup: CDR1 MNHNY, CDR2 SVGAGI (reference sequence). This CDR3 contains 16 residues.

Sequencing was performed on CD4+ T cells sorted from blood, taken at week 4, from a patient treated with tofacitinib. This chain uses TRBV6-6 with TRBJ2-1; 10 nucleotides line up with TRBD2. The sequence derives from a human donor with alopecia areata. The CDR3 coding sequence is TGTGCCAGCAGTTCCCCGGGGATAGCGGGAGGAAATGAGCAGTTCTTC. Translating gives CASSSPGIAGGNEQFF.